Presented here are 7 T cell receptor beta chains from one specimen sequenced in a study of shared clonotypes between healthy human individuals. The assay was immunoSEQ multiplex PCR, and TCRdb's table has in-frame clones only and misses some. The table has about 490,000 clones, 65% to 80% seen once. Sequencing was done on a sample of PBMCs. These receptors all come from a woman aged 40 to 50 in good health. Some clones in this sample may be carry-over from other donors' samples.

The V and J genes are TRBV7-8 and TRBJ1-1; 9 bases align to TRBD1. Germline V gives CDR1 SGHVS, CDR2 FQNEAQ. This CDR3 region has 15 residues. V trimming: 1 base; J trimming: 10 bases; junction bases outside the gene matches: 10. The CDR3 DNA follows: TGTGCCAGCAGCTTAGGGACAGGGGCTGGGTTAGGAGCTTTCTTT. Amino acids: CASSLGTGAGLGAFF.

As to this clone: Different DNA sequences within this sample yield the same CDR3. The rearrangement links TRBV10-3 to TRBJ1-2, with D possibly matching TRBD1 (5 bases). Trimming left V 3 bases short and J 4 bases short, with 9 bases between. The length of the CDR3 is 13 residues. The germline V gene has CDR1 ENHRY and CDR2 SYGVKD. The chain's CDR3 is CAISEGQSYGYTF. CDR3 DNA sequence: TGTGCCATCAGTGAAGGACAAAGCTATGGCTACACCTTC.

This clone has more than one count but fewer than ten. V gene TRBV6-4 combines with J gene TRBJ2-5; 8 bases fit TRBD1. The germline gives CDR1 MRHNA, CDR2 SNTAGT. The CDR3 has 15 residues. Trimming removed 9 bases from V and 5 bases from J; junction bases left unmatched: 14. CDR3 DNA sequence: TGTGCCAGAACTTACGATACAGGGGGTGGTGAGACCCAGTACTTC. Translating gives CARTYDTGGGETQYF.

This chain links TRBV5-1 with TRBJ1-1; 7 bases align to TRBD1. The germline CDR1 and CDR2 sequences are SGHRS and YFSETQ. The CDR3 is 15 amino acids. After removal of 3 bases from V and 6 bases from J, the junction contained 11 bases not matched to a gene. The CDR3 loop is CASSSGTASGSEAFF. DNA of the CDR3: TGCGCCAGCAGCTCAGGGACAGCGAGTGGCTCTGAAGCTTTCTTT.

This rearrangement joins TRBV7-2 to TRBJ2-1; 8 bases are a match to TRBD2. The germline CDR1 and CDR2 sequences are SGHTA and FQGNSA. This CDR3 region has 15 residues. V lost 0 bases, J lost 2 bases, and 0 bases stayed unmatched. CDR3 DNA sequence: TGTGCCAGCAGCTTAGCACTAGCGGCCTACAATGAGCAGTTCTTC. Translating it yields CASSLALAAYNEQFF.

CDR3 sequence: CASRVAGSRNQPQHF. The CDR3 DNA sequence: TGTGCCAGTAGAGTGGCAGGGAGTCGGAATCAGCCCCAGCATTTT. The chain carries TRBV19 and TRBJ1-5, with a weak D call TRBD1 (5 bases). V lost 6 bases and J 4 bases, leaving 16 bases between the germline ends. The germline gives CDR1 LNHDA, CDR2 SQIVND (reference sequence). The CDR3 consists of 15 residues. The variable domain in full, with the rest retrieved from reference TRBV19 and TRBJ1-5, is DGGITQSPKYLFRKEGQNVTLSCEQNLNHDAMYWYRQDPGQGLRLIYYSQIVNDFQKGDIAEGYSVSREKKESFPLTVTSAQKNPTAFYLCASRVAGSRNQPQHFGDGTRLSIL.

V usage is TRBV7-3 and J usage is TRBJ2-5; 8 bases are a match to TRBD2. Germline V lookup: CDR1 SGHTA, CDR2 FQGTGA. V lost 5 bases and J lost 5; bases outside the gene matches: 10. The CDR3 totals 15 residues. The CDR3: CASSPTAGVSETQYF. In DNA form, the CDR3 reads TGTGCCAGCAGCCCCACAGCGGGAGTTTCGGAGACCCAGTACTTC. Using reference TRBV7-3 and TRBJ2-5 for the parts outside the CDR3, the full variable domain is GAGVSQTPSNKVTEKGKYVELRCDPISGHTALYWYRQSLGQGPEFLIYFQGTGAADDSGLPNDRFFAVRPEGSVSTLKIQRTERGDSAVYLCASSPTAGVSETQYFGPGTRLLVL.